The subject of this entry is one T cell receptor (beta chain). CDR3 size: 15 residues. J was trimmed by 8 bases and V by 5 bases; bases with no gene match: 6. Per the germline V gene, CDR1 is MNHEY and CDR2 is SVGAGI. This sample is drawn from a study of immune cell composition in non-small cell lung cancer. Produced via immunoSEQ multiplex PCR; TCRdb's table is partial and in-frame only. The sample holds 2,000 to 2,500 clones, roughly 77% seen once. This sequence originates from a human donor with non-small cell lung cancer. The J gene is TRBJ2-1, the V gene TRBV6-5, with 13 bases identical to TRBD2. The sample taken for sequencing was lung tumor tissue. The CDR3 here is CASSALAGGSDEQFF. As DNA, the CDR3 is TGTGCCAGCAGTGCACTAGCGGGAGGGTCTGATGAGCAGTTCTTC.